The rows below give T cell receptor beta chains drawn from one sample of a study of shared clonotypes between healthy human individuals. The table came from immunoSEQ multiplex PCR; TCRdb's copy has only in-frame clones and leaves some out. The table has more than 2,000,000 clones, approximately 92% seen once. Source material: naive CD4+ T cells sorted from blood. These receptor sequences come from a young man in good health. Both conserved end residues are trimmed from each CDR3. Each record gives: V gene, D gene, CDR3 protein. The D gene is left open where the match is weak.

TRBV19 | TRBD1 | ASSPDRATDTQY
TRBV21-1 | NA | ASEVGRQAGNTIY
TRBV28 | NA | ASSSPGTPAYEQY
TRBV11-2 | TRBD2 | ASSRTSGRPDTQY
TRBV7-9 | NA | ASSLGSTGNTIY
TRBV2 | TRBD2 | ASSVLAGGQETQY
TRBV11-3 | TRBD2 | ASSSHPGLAGGGTELF
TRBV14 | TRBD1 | ASSKDRQGEQF
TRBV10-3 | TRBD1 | AISEGTGDRSYEQY
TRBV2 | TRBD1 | ASVIDRGEAF
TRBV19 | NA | ASSIWGSYEQY
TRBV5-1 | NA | ASSLEPQSSSYNEQF
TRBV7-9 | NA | ASSLQGTDTEAF
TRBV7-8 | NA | ASSLVGGELF
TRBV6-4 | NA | ASSEGGLRGYT
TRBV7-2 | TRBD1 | ASSQGTGSSYNEQF
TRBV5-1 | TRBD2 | ASSLAPSGSGYEQY
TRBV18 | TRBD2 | ASSSGTSADTQY